This TCR beta chain was found in a study of blood T cell repertoires in COVID-19. Study details: Samples taken during acute and convalescent COVID-19 were collected in the United States, Italy and Spain.

In the authors' methods: Amplification of reference gene primers provided the estimated nucleated cell counts. Assay used: immunoSEQ multiplex PCR; TCRdb lists only in-frame clones, some missing. The DNA gave D and trimming, while V, J and clone size come from that table. The sample comprises about 120,000 clones, 60% to 80% of which are singletons, and 7.9% rests with the top ten. The junction had 4 bases not matched to a gene; V was cut back by 1 base and J by 4 bases. The CDR3 contains 15 residues. Germline V gives CDR1 LGHDT, CDR2 YNNKEL (reference sequence). This sequence joins TRBV3-1 (or the pseudogene TRBV3-2) and TRBJ1-5; 7 bases are a match to TRBD1. The sample consisted of peripheral blood. The sequence was collected from a human donor in a cohort sampled during active COVID-19. The CDR3 DNA reads TGTGCCAGCAGCCAAGCCACAGGGGAGAATCAGCCCCAGCATTTT. It codes for CASSQATGENQPQHF.